This T cell receptor beta chain came from a study of cytomegalovirus exposure and HLA in healthy donors. Primers included in the PCR were 60 Vbeta and 13 Jbeta primers. Clones were read by immunoSEQ multiplex PCR, and TCRdb kept only the in-frame ones, dropping some. The table lists about 130,000 clones, about 66% of them singletons. Per germline, CDR1 SGDLS and CDR2 YYNGEE. This CDR3 spans 19 amino acids. The V gene lost 2 bases and the J gene lost 0 bases, with 18 bases spanning the gap. The material sequenced was PBMCs. The source is a human donor in good health. The chain carries TRBV9 and TRBJ2-6, with no clear D. The CDR3 reads CASSVEVTLTRSGANVLTF. CDR3 DNA sequence: TGTGCCAGCAGCGTCGAGGTTACATTAACCCGCTCTGGGGCCAACGTCCTGACTTTC. Full variable domain (outside the CDR3, taken from reference TRBV9 and TRBJ2-6): DSGVTQTPKHLITATGQRVTLRCSPRSGDLSVYWYQQSLDQGLQFLIQYYNGEERAKGNILERFSAQQFPDLHSELNLSSLELGDSALYFCASSVEVTLTRSGANVLTFGAGSRLTVL.